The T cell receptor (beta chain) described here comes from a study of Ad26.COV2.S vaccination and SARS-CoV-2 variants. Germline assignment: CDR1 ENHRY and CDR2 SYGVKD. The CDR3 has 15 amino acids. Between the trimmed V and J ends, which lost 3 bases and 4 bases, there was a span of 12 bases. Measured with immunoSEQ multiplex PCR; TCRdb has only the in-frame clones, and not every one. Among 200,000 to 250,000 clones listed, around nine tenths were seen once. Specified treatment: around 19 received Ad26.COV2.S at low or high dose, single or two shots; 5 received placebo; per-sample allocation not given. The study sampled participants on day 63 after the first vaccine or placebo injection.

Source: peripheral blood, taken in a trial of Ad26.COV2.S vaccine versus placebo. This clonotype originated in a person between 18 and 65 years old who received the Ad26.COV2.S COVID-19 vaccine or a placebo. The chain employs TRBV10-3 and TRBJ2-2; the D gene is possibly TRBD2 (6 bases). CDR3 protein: CAISEGGRTTGELFF. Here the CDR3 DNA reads TGTGCCATCAGTGAAGGAGGGCGGACCACCGGGGAGCTGTTTTTT.